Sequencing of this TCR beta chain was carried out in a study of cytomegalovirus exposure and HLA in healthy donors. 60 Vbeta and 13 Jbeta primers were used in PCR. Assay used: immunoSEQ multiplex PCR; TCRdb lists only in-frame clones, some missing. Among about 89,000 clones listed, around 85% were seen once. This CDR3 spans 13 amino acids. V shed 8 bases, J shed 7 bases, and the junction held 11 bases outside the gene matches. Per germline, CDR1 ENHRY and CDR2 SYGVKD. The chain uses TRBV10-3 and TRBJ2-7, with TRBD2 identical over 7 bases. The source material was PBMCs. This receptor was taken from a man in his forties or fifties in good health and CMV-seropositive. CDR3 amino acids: CAIRDYQTGEQYF. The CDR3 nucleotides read TGTGCCATCCGGGACTACCAAACGGGGGAGCAGTACTTC.